Presented here are 16 T cell receptor beta chains from one specimen sequenced in a study of cytomegalovirus exposure and HLA in healthy donors (dated by TCRdb to the late 2010s). The method was the immunoSEQ multiplex PCR assay. For the multiplex PCR, a mixture combining 60 forward primers for TCR Vbeta segments and 13 reverse primers for TCR Jbeta segments was used. The table comes from immuneACCESS by way of TCRdb, which keeps in-frame sequences with V and J called. Part of the clones is missing from these tables; in studies checked, under half for an unresolved V gene and the rest for unknown reasons. This sample lists roughly 120,000 clones; 55% to 75% were detected once. Clones ranked in the top ten supply approximately 8.2% of the sample. The sequencing sample was made of PBMCs. The receptors derive from a woman aged 40 to 50 in good health and CMV-seropositive.

V is TRBV9 and J is TRBJ2-5; 8 bases match TRBD2. The germline V gene has CDR1 SGDLS and CDR2 YYNGEE. The CDR3 totals 14 residues. The junction had 3 bases not matched to a gene; V was cut back by 0 bases and J by 5 bases. As DNA, the CDR3 is TGTGCCAGCAGCGTAGGCGGGGGGACGGAGACCCAGTACTTC. It codes for CASSVGGGTETQYF.

There are a few counts of this clone. The chain is built from TRBV7-7 and TRBJ1-1; 9 bases align to TRBD1. Germline V gene lookup returns CDR1 SSHAT and CDR2 FNYEAQ (reference sequence). Trimming removed 5 bases from V and 5 bases from J; junction bases left unmatched: 3. The CDR3 is 13 amino acids. The CDR3 bases are TGTGCCAGCAGCCAGGACAGGGGTACTGAAGCTTTCTTT. It encodes CASSQDRGTEAFF. Full variable domain (missing parts from reference TRBV7-7 and TRBJ1-1): GAGVSQSPRYKVTKRGQDVTLRCDPISSHATLYWYQQALGQGPEFLTYFNYEAQPDKSGLPSDRFSAERPEGSISTLTIQRTEQRDSAMYRCASSQDRGTEAFFGQGTRLTVV.

The genes are TRBV9 and TRBJ1-2, with 7 bases lining up with TRBD1. CDR3 size: 13 residues. CDR1 is SGDLS and CDR2 is YYNGEE in the germline V gene. V shed 0 bases, J shed 6 bases, and the junction held 2 bases outside the gene matches. CDR3 sequence (DNA): TGTGCCAGCAGCGTAGAGGGGGCTAATGGCTACACCTTC. Amino acids: CASSVEGANGYTF.

The chain recombines TRBV5-1 with TRBJ1-5, with a tentative D call TRBD1 (6 bases). With 4 bases removed from V and 2 bases from J, the gap between germline ends came to 10 bases. The CDR3 totals 14 residues. CDR1 is SGHRS, CDR2 YFSETQ, per germline. For the CDR3, the DNA is TGCGCCAGCAGCGCCGCAGGGGGCAATCAGCCCCAGCATTTT. Translating gives CASSAAGGNQPQHF.

This chain connects TRBV7-7 to TRBJ2-5; D uncertain. The germline V and J ends were trimmed by 3 bases and 2 bases, with 7 bases remaining between them. Germline CDR1 and CDR2: SSHAT and FNYEAQ (reference sequence). This CDR3 comprises 13 residues. The CDR3 region has the DNA TGTGCCAGCAGCTTCAGTCAACAAGAGACCCAGTACTTC. Translation gives CASSFSQQETQYF.

This clone has a handful of counts. The chain carries TRBV5-8 and TRBJ1-2; 10 bases are a match to TRBD1. This CDR3 is 15 amino acids long. J lost 4 bases, V lost 1 base, and 4 bases had no gene match. The germline V gene has CDR1 SGHTS and CDR2 YDEGEE. CDR3: CASSLSGTGVYGYTF. In DNA form, the CDR3 reads TGTGCCAGCAGCTTGAGTGGGACAGGGGTCTATGGCTACACCTTC.

The gene calls are TRBV7-9 and TRBJ1-3, with a tentative D call TRBD1 (5 bases). V was cut by 5 bases and J by 10 bases, with 15 bases left in between. Looked up from germline, CDR1 is SEHNR and CDR2 is FQNEAQ (reference sequence). The CDR3 covers 13 residues. The CDR3 region is CASSPTPGGTIYF. The CDR3 DNA is TGTGCCAGCAGCCCGACTCCCGGGGGGACCATATATTTT.

This sequence joins TRBV4-3 and TRBJ2-4, with 8 positions matching TRBD1. Germline CDR1 and CDR2: LGHNA and YSLEER. The V and J ends lost 0 bases and 7 bases, in that order; junction bases with no gene match: 5. The CDR3 contains 15 residues. CDR3 loop: CASSQDRQGSNIQYF. Written as DNA, the CDR3 is TGCGCCAGCAGCCAAGATCGACAGGGGAGTAACATTCAGTACTTC.

This clone was counted only a few times. This chain links TRBV6-5 with TRBJ2-7; 11 bases fit TRBD1. The CDR3 contains 12 residues. Germline V gene data show CDR1 as MNHEY and CDR2 as SVGAGI. After removal of 6 bases from V and 11 bases from J, the junction contained 6 bases not matched to a gene. The CDR3 spells CASRADRGREYF. The CDR3 coding sequence is TGTGCCAGCAGAGCGGACAGGGGGCGCGAGTACTTC.

The gene calls are TRBV18 and TRBJ1-1; D is ambiguous. Germline V gene lookup returns CDR1 KGHSH and CDR2 LQKENI. This CDR3 contains 15 residues. V was pared by 3 bases and J by 0 bases, with 11 bases between. The CDR3 DNA sequence: TGTGCCAGCTCACCGGACTCAACAGTGAACACTGAAGCTTTCTTT. It specifies CASSPDSTVNTEAFF.

The rearrangement uses TRBV5-1 and TRBJ1-2, with TRBD1 matching over 8 bases. Germline CDR1 is SGHRS and CDR2 is YFSETQ. The CDR3 runs to 15 residues. After removal of 3 bases from V and 6 bases from J, the junction contained 10 bases not matched to a gene. The CDR3 loop reads CASSWDRPRLDGYTF. The CDR3, as DNA: TGCGCCAGCAGCTGGGACAGGCCTAGGTTAGATGGCTACACCTTC.

The rearrangement uses TRBV5-6 and TRBJ1-5; the D gene is possibly TRBD1 (6 bases). Between the trimmed V and J ends, which lost 1 base and 6 bases, there was a span of 14 bases. Germline values: CDR1 SGHDT, CDR2 YYEEEE. The CDR3 spans 15 residues. CDR3 amino acids: CASSLTGSGGQPQHF. DNA of the CDR3: TGTGCCAGCAGCTTGACAGGGAGTGGGGGTCAGCCCCAGCATTTT. Variable domain in full (rest from reference TRBV5-6 and TRBJ1-5): DAGVTQSPTHLIKTRGQQVTLRCSPKSGHDTVSWYQQALGQGPQFIFQYYEEEERQRGNFPDRFSGHQFPNYSSELNVNALLLGDSALYLCASSLTGSGGQPQHFGDGTRLSIL.

The chain recombines TRBV2 with TRBJ2-7; 14 nucleotides agree with TRBD2. The CDR3 consists of 18 residues. Germline CDR1 and CDR2: SNHLY and FYNNEI. V was clipped by 6 bases and J by 2 bases; unmatched bases: 12. The CDR3 DNA reads TGTGCCAGCAGCTTTTCGACTAGCGGGGGGGCCCAAGCCTACGAGCAGTACTTC. Its translation: CASSFSTSGGAQAYEQYF.

This clone was seen once. The chain is built from TRBV19 and TRBJ1-5, with D possibly TRBD1 on 6 matching bases. Germline CDR1 LNHDA, CDR2 SQIVND (reference sequence). CDR3 length: 14 residues. Trimming cost V 4 bases and J 0 bases, with 7 bases left between them. The CDR3 loop reads CASSRQDSNQPQHF. The CDR3 DNA is TGTGCCAGTAGTAGACAGGATAGCAATCAGCCCCAGCATTTT.

This clone was detected a few times. The rearrangement joins TRBV7-6 to TRBJ1-1; TRBD1 aligns across 7 bases. CDR3 length: 18 amino acids. Germline values: CDR1 SGHVS, CDR2 FNYEAQ. V shed 5 bases and J 0 bases; nucleotides not matched to a gene: 15. The DNA of the CDR3 is TGTGCCAGCAGCCAATTCACCTTCCGGGGGACAGTGAACACTGAAGCTTTCTTT. Translation gives CASSQFTFRGTVNTEAFF.

The chain employs TRBV7-8 and TRBJ1-1; D not certain. The germline V and J ends were trimmed by 1 base and 1 base, with 7 bases remaining between them. The CDR3 runs to 14 residues. CDR1 and CDR2 (germline): SGHVS, FQNEAQ. CDR3 DNA: TGTGCCAGCAGCTTAGTGTACAAGAACACTGAAGCTTTCTTT. It yields the protein CASSLVYKNTEAFF. Using reference TRBV7-8 and TRBJ1-1 for the parts outside the CDR3, the full variable domain is GAGVSQSPRYKVAKRGQDVALRCDPISGHVSLFWYQQALGQGPEFLTYFQNEAQLDKSGLPSDRFFAERPEGSVSTLKIQRTQQEDSAVYLCASSLVYKNTEAFFGQGTRLTVV.